This entry lists 27 T cell receptor beta chains sequenced from one sample in a study of siplizumab effects on memory and regulatory T cells. Generated by immunoSEQ multiplex PCR, the TCRdb table keeps only in-frame clones and is missing some. Of 57,000 or so clones listed, around three quarters are singletons. The sample was memory CD4+ T cells sorted from blood. The receptors come from a human donor in good health.

The chain links TRBV7-3 to TRBJ2-7; TRBD2 aligns across 7 bases. CDR3 length: 14 residues. Germline V gene lookup returns CDR1 SGHTA and CDR2 FQGTGA. The V and J ends lost 5 bases and 2 bases, in that order; junction bases with no gene match: 6. The CDR3 sequence: CASSPTGGPYEQYF. The DNA of the CDR3 is TGTGCCAGCAGCCCGACGGGGGGACCCTACGAGCAGTACTTC.

This clone was seen a few times. This chain uses TRBV5-1 with TRBJ1-1, with a possible D match to TRBD1 (6 bases). The length of the CDR3 is 16 residues. Looked up from germline, CDR1 is SGHRS and CDR2 is YFSETQ. V shed 0 bases and J shed 0 bases, with 12 bases lying between them. The CDR3 protein is CASSLGGGPMNTEAFF. The CDR3 bases are TGCGCCAGCAGCTTGGGAGGGGGGCCCATGAACACTGAAGCTTTCTTT. The whole variable domain, filled in from reference TRBV5-1 and TRBJ1-1, reads KAGVTQTPRYLIKTRGQQVTLSCSPISGHRSVSWYQQTPGQGLQFLFEYFSETQRNKGNFPGRFSGRQFSNSRSEMNVSTLELGDSALYLCASSLGGGPMNTEAFFGQGTRLTVV.

This chain uses TRBV5-5 with TRBJ2-2; TRBD1 agrees at 8 bases. Trimming cost V 5 bases and J 0 bases; bases outside gene matches: 3. Germline V gene lookup returns CDR1 SGHKS and CDR2 YYEKEE (reference sequence). The CDR3 has 15 residues. The CDR3 DNA sequence: TGTGCCAGCAGGAAGACAGGGGCGAACACCGGGGAGCTGTTTTTT. Protein product: CASRKTGANTGELFF.

This sequence joins TRBV10-3 and TRBJ1-1; weak D call: TRBD1 (6 bases). Germline V gene sequence: CDR1 ENHRY, CDR2 SYGVKD. This CDR3 has 17 residues. The germline V and J ends were trimmed by 10 bases and 4 bases, with 28 bases remaining between them. This CDR3 reads CATQKDHSGGTGTEAFF. The CDR3 coding sequence is TGTGCCACCCAAAAAGACCACTCCGGGGGCACGGGCACTGAAGCTTTCTTT.

This chain joins TRBV1 and TRBJ2-2; the DNA was not compared with TRBD2, the D call given in the table. TRBV1 counts as a pseudogene. This CDR3 has 14 amino acids. The CDR3 bases are TGCACCAGCAGCCAAGATTCGCGCTACCGGGGAGCTGTTTTT. Amino acids: CTSSQDSRYRGAVF.

This clone was observed a few times. Other DNA sequences in this specimen translate into the identical CDR3. The J gene is TRBJ2-7, the V gene TRBV19, with 13 bases identical to TRBD2. V shed 5 bases and J 0 bases; nucleotides not matched to a gene: 4. This CDR3 has 16 amino acids. Germline V lookup: CDR1 LNHDA, CDR2 SQIVND (reference sequence). CDR3 residues: CASSRTSGGSSYEQYF. CDR3 sequence (DNA): TGTGCCAGTAGTCGGACTAGCGGGGGCTCCTCCTACGAGCAGTACTTC.

J is TRBJ2-5 and V is TRBV7-9; TRBD2 matches at 11 bases. This CDR3 is 17 amino acids long. The germline V gene has CDR1 SEHNR and CDR2 FQNEAQ (reference sequence). V lost 2 bases and J lost 2; bases outside the gene matches: 7. CDR3 amino acids: CASSLKTGTSGQETQYF. CDR3 bases: TGTGCCAGCAGCTTAAAAACAGGGACTAGCGGACAAGAGACCCAGTACTTC. The whole variable domain, filled in from reference TRBV7-9 and TRBJ2-5, reads DTGVSQNPRHKITKRGQNVTFRCDPISEHNRLYWYRQTLGQGPEFLTYFQNEAQLEKSRLLSDRFSAERPKGSFSTLEIQRTEQGDSAMYLCASSLKTGTSGQETQYFGPGTRLLVL.

The chain links TRBV25-1 to TRBJ2-5; D is perhaps TRBD2 (5 bases). The CDR3 consists of 14 residues. From germline, CDR1 is MGHDK and CDR2 SYGVNS. V was shortened by 2 bases and J by 1 base, with 8 bases between the two germline ends. CDR3 loop: CASSENLAQETQYF. Here the CDR3 DNA reads TGTGCCAGCAGTGAAAACCTAGCCCAAGAGACCCAGTACTTC.

This clone showed up just once. The chain has TRBV29-1 and TRBJ1-2; D might be TRBD1 (5 bases). The CDR3 covers 14 residues. The germline CDR1 and CDR2 sequences are SQVTM and ANQGSEA. V was cut by 6 bases and J by 4 bases, with 18 bases left in between. The CDR3 sequence: CSVDGTDTIYGYTF. DNA for the CDR3: TGCAGCGTAGACGGGACGGACACCATCTATGGCTACACCTTC.

DNA of the CDR3: TGTGCCAGCAGTACACCCCACACAGGGGTCTCCTACAATGAGCAGTTCTTC. Its protein product is CASSTPHTGVSYNEQFF. The chain links TRBV6-4 to TRBJ2-1, with 7 bases that match TRBD1. The CDR3 sequence is 17 residues long. J was trimmed by 0 bases and V by 5 bases; bases with no gene match: 10. Germline lookup yields CDR1 MRHNA and CDR2 SNTAGT.

The chain recombines TRBV28 with TRBJ2-3; 8 nucleotides line up with TRBD2. The CDR3 spans 15 residues. J lost 4 bases, V lost 4 bases, and 7 bases had no gene match. Looked up from germline, CDR1 is MDHEN and CDR2 is SYDVKM. CDR3 sequence reads: CASSSGGAVADTQYF. The CDR3 bases are TGTGCCAGCAGTTCCGGGGGGGCCGTAGCAGATACGCAGTATTTT.

The CDR3 loop reads CASSPGGIDTQYF. CDR3 DNA sequence: TGTGCCAGCAGCCCGGGGGGGATAGATACGCAGTATTTT. The chain has TRBV4-2 and TRBJ2-3, with 8 bases aligning to TRBD2. CDR1 is LGHNA and CDR2 is YNFKEQ in the germline V gene. The CDR3 contains 13 residues. J lost 5 bases, V lost 4 bases, and 2 bases had no gene match.

The chain carries TRBV30 and TRBJ1-1; D remains ambiguous. Between the trimmed V and J ends, which lost 8 bases and 3 bases, there was a span of 16 bases. The CDR3 length is 13 residues. Germline V gene sequence: CDR1 GTSNPN, CDR2 SVGIG (reference sequence). The CDR3 reads CALARGGYTEAFF. The CDR3 DNA sequence: TGTGCCCTGGCCCGGGGAGGGTACACTGAAGCTTTCTTT.

The chain couples TRBV30 to TRBJ2-5, with a possible D match to TRBD2 (6 bases). Trimming stripped 3 bases from V and 2 bases from J, with 10 bases between. This CDR3 has 13 residues. Germline values: CDR1 GTSNPN, CDR2 SVGIG (reference sequence). The CDR3 DNA reads as TGTGCCTGGAGGGGAGGTTCTCAAGAGACCCAGTACTTC. Protein product: CAWRGGSQETQYF.

This chain uses TRBV27 with TRBJ2-7, with 7 bases fitting TRBD1. The V gene end was trimmed by 7 bases and the J gene end by 6 bases; junction bases not matched to a gene: 3. The CDR3 loop spans 11 amino acids. Germline V gene sequence: CDR1 MNHEY, CDR2 SMNVEV (reference sequence). The CDR3 protein is CASIRGPEQYF. The CDR3 DNA sequence: TGTGCCAGCATAAGGGGGCCCGAGCAGTACTTC.

V gene TRBV5-6 combines with J gene TRBJ1-2; TRBD1 is a possible D gene (6 bases). The V gene lost 4 bases and the J gene lost 5 bases, with 12 bases spanning the gap. The CDR3 has 13 amino acids. Germline V CDR1 and CDR2: SGHDT, YYEEEE. The DNA for the CDR3 is TGTGCCAGCAGCCCAGGGGCGCAGTATGGCTACACCTTC. This codes for CASSPGAQYGYTF.

This sequence joins TRBV2 and TRBJ2-3; D is perhaps TRBD2 (5 bases). The CDR3 has 13 residues. V lost 3 bases, J lost 8 bases, and 12 bases lay in between. The germline V gene has CDR1 SNHLY and CDR2 FYNNEI. CDR3 nucleotide sequence: TGTGCCAGCAGTGAGGCCCACGGAGGTACGCAGTATTTT. Its translation is CASSEAHGGTQYF.

The chain carries TRBV28 and TRBJ1-2, with TRBD1 matching over 7 bases. V was clipped by 6 bases and J by 3 bases; unmatched bases: 10. In germline, CDR1 is MDHEN, CDR2 SYDVKM. The CDR3 has 15 residues. CDR3 sequence reads: CASSSRQGVYYGYTF. CDR3 sequence (DNA): TGTGCCAGCAGCTCAAGACAGGGTGTTTACTATGGCTACACCTTC.

The V call is TRBV21-1, the J call TRBJ1-4. TRBV21-1 is flagged as a pseudogene. This CDR3 has 15 amino acids. CDR3: CASNQIRGPNEKLFF. The CDR3 coding sequence is TGTGCCAGCAACCAAATCCGGGGGCCCAATGAAAAACTGTTTTTT.

The rearrangement links TRBV2 to TRBJ1-1; the D gene is possibly TRBD1 (5 bases). This CDR3 comprises 15 residues. Germline loops: CDR1 SNHLY, CDR2 FYNNEI. Trimming cost V 4 bases and J 1 base, with 13 bases left between them. For the CDR3, the DNA is TGTGCCAGCAGTGGTTTTGGTGGGGGGAACACTGAAGCTTTCTTT. Protein: CASSGFGGGNTEAFF.

The rearrangement joins TRBV2 to TRBJ2-3; 7 nucleotides agree with TRBD1. The ends lost 7 bases at V and 4 bases at J; junction bases unmatched: 11. The length of the CDR3 is 15 residues. Per germline, CDR1 SNHLY and CDR2 FYNNEI. The DNA of the CDR3 is TGTGCCAGCAAGGGTGGCAGGGGGATATCAGATACGCAGTATTTT. Its protein is CASKGGRGISDTQYF.

On this clone: Other DNA sequences in the same sample also yield this CDR3. The genes are TRBV4-2 and TRBJ2-5, with D perhaps given as TRBD1 or TRBD2 (5 bases each). The CDR3 extends over 13 amino acids. Deletions cut 4 bases from V and 2 bases from J, with 8 bases between. Germline V gene sequence: CDR1 LGHNA, CDR2 YNFKEQ. The CDR3 coding sequence is TGTGCCAGCAGCCCCGGGACGCAAGAGACCCAGTACTTC. Translation: CASSPGTQETQYF.

The chain links TRBV19 to TRBJ2-7; 11 bases are a match to TRBD2. Trimming at V came to 4 bases and at J to 9 bases, leaving 11 bases not matched to a gene. Germline V gives CDR1 LNHDA, CDR2 SQIVND (reference sequence). The CDR3 length is 15 residues. CDR3 nucleotide sequence: TGTGCCAGTAGTAAACTAGCGGGGGACCTACGAGGGCAGTACTTC. The encoded protein is CASSKLAGDLRGQYF.

The chain recombines TRBV5-1 with TRBJ2-7; 7 bases agree with TRBD1. This CDR3 comprises 14 residues. After removal of 4 bases from V and 4 bases from J, the junction contained 8 bases not matched to a gene. From germline, CDR1 is SGHRS and CDR2 YFSETQ. The DNA of the CDR3 is TGCGCCAGCAGCCAGGGACAGCAAACTTACGAGCAGTACTTC. Translating it yields CASSQGQQTYEQYF.

V gene TRBV10-3 combines with J gene TRBJ2-1; no firm D call. The CDR3 covers 13 residues. Between the trimmed V and J ends, which lost 0 bases and 5 bases, there was a span of 5 bases. Germline CDR1 and CDR2: ENHRY and SYGVKD. CDR3 loop: CAISESTNNEQFF. The DNA of the CDR3 is TGTGCCATCAGTGAGTCTACTAACAATGAGCAGTTCTTC.

The chain combines TRBV7-9 with TRBJ2-7, with TRBD2 identical over 8 bases. Germline loops: CDR1 SEHNR, CDR2 FQNEAQ (reference sequence). The CDR3 is 14 residues long. Losses at the gene ends were 6 bases for V and 4 bases for J; bases not matched to a gene: 8. The CDR3 bases are TGTGCCAGCAGTTCCGGGGCGGGGGGTTACGAGCAGTACTTC. Its protein product is CASSSGAGGYEQYF.

This chain links TRBV5-6 with TRBJ2-1; tentatively, D is TRBD2 (6 bases). CDR1 SGHDT and CDR2 YYEEEE come from the germline V gene. The CDR3 spans 14 residues. V was clipped by 4 bases and J by 0 bases, with 8 bases between them. This chain's CDR3 is CASSVGLSYNEQFF. CDR3 bases: TGTGCCAGCAGCGTGGGACTCTCCTACAATGAGCAGTTCTTC.